What follows are 9 T cell receptor beta chains derived from one specimen sequenced in a study of shared clonotypes between healthy human individuals. Sequenced by immunoSEQ multiplex PCR; TCRdb stores in-frame clones only, minus some. The sample records some 2.1 million clones, 95% being singletons. The specimen was naive CD4+ T cells sorted from blood. As for subset: CD45RA+ positively selected. These receptors were collected from a man in his late teens or twenties in good health.

This chain connects TRBV2 to TRBJ1-1; the D is unclear. Trimming cost V 8 bases and J 10 bases, with 20 bases left between them. Germline V gene data show CDR1 as SNHLY and CDR2 as FYNNEI. The CDR3 length is 13 residues. As DNA, the CDR3 is TGTGCCAGCTCAACCGGGTACTCCGATGGAGCTTTCTTT. Protein: CASSTGYSDGAFF.

V is TRBV30 and J is TRBJ2-5, with a weak D call TRBD1 (6 bases). This CDR3 spans 12 amino acids. Trimming left V 5 bases short and J 5 bases short, with 12 bases between. Looked up from germline, CDR1 is GTSNPN and CDR2 is SVGIG (reference sequence). The CDR3 sequence: CAWAQGKETQYF. The CDR3 nucleotides are TGTGCCTGGGCTCAGGGGAAGGAGACCCAGTACTTC.

CDR3 sequence: CSVSTDTQYF. The CDR3 nucleotides read TGCAGCGTGTCCACAGATACGCAGTATTTT. J is TRBJ2-3 and V is TRBV29-1; D not resolved. Germline V gives CDR1 SQVTM, CDR2 ANQGSEA. The CDR3 totals 10 residues. The V gene lost 6 bases and the J gene lost 2 bases, with 3 bases spanning the gap.

This chain links TRBV5-1 with TRBJ2-2, with D perhaps matching TRBD2 (6 bases). V lost 4 bases and J lost 6, with 16 bases in between. CDR1 is SGHRS and CDR2 is YFSETQ in the germline V gene. This CDR3 region has 15 residues. The CDR3 loop reads CASSGDSLMAGELFF. The CDR3 nucleotides read TGCGCCAGCAGCGGGGACTCCCTTATGGCCGGGGAGCTGTTTTTT.

The chain joins TRBV7-2 to TRBJ2-2; the D is unclear. The germline CDR1 and CDR2 sequences are SGHTA and FQGNSA. Trimming took 5 bases from V and 2 from J, leaving 6 bases between them. The length of the CDR3 is 13 residues. The CDR3 DNA is TGTGCCAGCAGCCGATACAACACCGGGGAGCTGTTTTTT. Its protein product is CASSRYNTGELFF.

The J gene is TRBJ1-2, the V gene TRBV9; no definite D call. The germline V and J ends were trimmed by 0 bases and 2 bases, with 5 bases remaining between them. Looked up from germline, CDR1 is SGDLS and CDR2 is YYNGEE. There are 13 residues in the CDR3. CDR3 residues: CASSVAGNYGYTF. The DNA of the CDR3 is TGTGCCAGCAGCGTAGCGGGGAACTATGGCTACACCTTC.

The V and J genes are TRBV7-8 and TRBJ2-1; 8 nucleotides match TRBD2. V lost 3 bases to trimming and J lost 2 bases; unmatched junction nucleotides: 3. Germline V gene data show CDR1 as SGHVS and CDR2 as FQNEAQ. There are 15 residues in the CDR3. CDR3 amino acids: CASSFGGAAYNEQFF. The CDR3 DNA reads TGTGCCAGCAGCTTCGGGGGGGCCGCCTACAATGAGCAGTTCTTC.

The chain joins TRBV27 to TRBJ2-7, with a weak D call TRBD1 (7 bases). The CDR3 is 16 amino acids. Deletions cut 5 bases from V and 2 bases from J, with 19 bases between. Germline V gene lookup returns CDR1 MNHEY and CDR2 SMNVEV (reference sequence). As DNA, the CDR3 is TGTGCCAGCAGTCCACAGGACAGGAGGGCCACCTACGAGCAGTACTTC. It encodes CASSPQDRRATYEQYF.

This clone has just one count. The J gene is TRBJ1-4, the V gene TRBV5-3; no reliable D call. TRBV5-3 is labeled an ORF, and its function is uncertain. This CDR3 contains 16 residues. V was cut by 0 bases and J by 7 bases, with 16 bases left in between. CDR3 sequence (DNA): TGTGCCAGAAGCTTGGGCTCACCAATAAGAAGTGAAAAACTGTTTTTT. Amino acid sequence: CARSLGSPIRSEKLFF.